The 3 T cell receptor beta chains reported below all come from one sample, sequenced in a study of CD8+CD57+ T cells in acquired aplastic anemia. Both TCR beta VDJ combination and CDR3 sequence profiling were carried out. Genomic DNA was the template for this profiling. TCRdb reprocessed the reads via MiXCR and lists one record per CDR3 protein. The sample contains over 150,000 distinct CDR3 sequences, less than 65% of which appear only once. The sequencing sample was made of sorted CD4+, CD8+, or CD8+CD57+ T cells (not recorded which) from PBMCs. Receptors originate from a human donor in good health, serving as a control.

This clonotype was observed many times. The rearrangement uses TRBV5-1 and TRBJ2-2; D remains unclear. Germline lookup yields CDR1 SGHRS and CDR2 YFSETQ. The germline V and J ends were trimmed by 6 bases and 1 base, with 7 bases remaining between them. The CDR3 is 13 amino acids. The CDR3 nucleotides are TGCGCCAGCATGAGACAGAACACCGGGGAGCTGTTTTTT. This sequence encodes CASMRQNTGELFF. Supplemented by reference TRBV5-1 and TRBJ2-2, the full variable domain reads KAGVTQTPRYLIKTRGQQVTLSCSPISGHRSVSWYQQTPGQGLQFLFEYFSETQRNKGNFPGRFSGRQFSNSRSEMNVSTLELGDSALYLCASMRQNTGELFFGEGSRLTVL.

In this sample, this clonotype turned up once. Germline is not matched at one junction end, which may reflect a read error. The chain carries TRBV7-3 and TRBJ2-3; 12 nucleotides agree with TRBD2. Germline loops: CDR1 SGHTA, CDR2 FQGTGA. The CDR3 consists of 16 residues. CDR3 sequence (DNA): TGTGCCGGCAGCGTAACCCTAGCGGGGGGGGCAGATACGCAGTATTTT. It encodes CAGSVTLAGGADTQYF.

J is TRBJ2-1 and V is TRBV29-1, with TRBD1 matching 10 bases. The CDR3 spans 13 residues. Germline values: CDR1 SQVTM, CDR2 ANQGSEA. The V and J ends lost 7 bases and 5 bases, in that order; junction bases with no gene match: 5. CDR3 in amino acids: CSARDRGHNEQFF. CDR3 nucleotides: TGCAGCGCCCGGGACAGGGGACACAATGAGCAGTTCTTC.